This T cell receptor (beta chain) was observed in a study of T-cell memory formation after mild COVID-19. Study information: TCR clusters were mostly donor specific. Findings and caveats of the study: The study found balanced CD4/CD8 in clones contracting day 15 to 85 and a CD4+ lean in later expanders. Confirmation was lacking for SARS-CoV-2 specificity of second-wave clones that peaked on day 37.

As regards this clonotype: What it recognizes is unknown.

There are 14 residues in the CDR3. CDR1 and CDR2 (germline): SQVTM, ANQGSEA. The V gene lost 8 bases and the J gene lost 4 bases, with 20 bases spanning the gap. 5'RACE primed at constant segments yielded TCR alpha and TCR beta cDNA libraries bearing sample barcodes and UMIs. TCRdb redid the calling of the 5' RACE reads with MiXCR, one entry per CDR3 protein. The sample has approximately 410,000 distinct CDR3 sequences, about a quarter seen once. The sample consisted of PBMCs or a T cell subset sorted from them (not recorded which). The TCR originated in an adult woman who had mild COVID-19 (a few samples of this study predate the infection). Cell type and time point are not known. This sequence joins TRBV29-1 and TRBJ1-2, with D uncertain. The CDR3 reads CSSGTTNQGYGYTF. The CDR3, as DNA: TGCAGCTCTGGCACAACCAATCAAGGCTATGGCTACACCTTC.